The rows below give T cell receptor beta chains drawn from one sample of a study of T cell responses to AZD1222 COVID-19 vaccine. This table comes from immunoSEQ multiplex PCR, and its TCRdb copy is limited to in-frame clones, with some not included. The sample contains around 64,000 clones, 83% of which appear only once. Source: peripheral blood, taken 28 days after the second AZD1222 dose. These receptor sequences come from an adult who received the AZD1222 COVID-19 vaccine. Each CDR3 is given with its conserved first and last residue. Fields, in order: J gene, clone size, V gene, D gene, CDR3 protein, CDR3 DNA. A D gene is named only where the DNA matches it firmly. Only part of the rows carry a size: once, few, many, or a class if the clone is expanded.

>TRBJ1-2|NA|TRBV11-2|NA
CASSRNRDGYTF
TGTGCCAGCAGTCGTAACAGGGACGGCTACACCTTC
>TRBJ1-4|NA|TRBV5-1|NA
CASSGGVVSTNEKLFF
TGCGCCAGCAGCGGCGGGGTCGTGTCAACTAATGAAAAACTGTTTTTT
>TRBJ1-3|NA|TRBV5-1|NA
CASSLATGLNTIYF
TGCGCCAGCAGCTTGGCTACGGGGTTAAACACCATATATTTT
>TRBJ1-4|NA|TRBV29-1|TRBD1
CSVEAFGTGAGEKLFF
TGCAGCGTTGAAGCGTTTGGGACAGGGGCTGGTGAAAAACTGTTTTTT
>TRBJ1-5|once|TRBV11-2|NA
CASSFGQREQPQHF
TGTGCCAGCAGCTTTGGACAGAGAGAACAGCCCCAGCATTTT
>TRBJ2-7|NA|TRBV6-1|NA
CASSEMGSRDSDEQYF
TGTGCCAGCAGTGAAATGGGGTCCAGGGATAGCGACGAGCAGTACTTC
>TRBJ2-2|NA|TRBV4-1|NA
CASSYRTEATGELFF
TGCGCCAGCAGCTACAGGACCGAGGCGACCGGGGAGCTGTTTTTT
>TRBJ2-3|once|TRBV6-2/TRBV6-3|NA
CASSYSTVGGPDTQYF
TGTGCCAGCAGTTACTCGACGGTTGGGGGCCCAGATACGCAGTATTTT
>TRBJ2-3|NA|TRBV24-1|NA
CATSDYTGASTDTQYF
TGTGCCACCAGTGATTATACGGGGGCGAGCACAGATACGCAGTATTTT
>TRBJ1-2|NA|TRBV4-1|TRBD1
CASTQGQGSGGYTF
TGCGCCAGCACCCAGGGACAGGGATCCGGCGGCTACACCTTC
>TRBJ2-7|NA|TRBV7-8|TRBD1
CASSLVEDRGNEQYF
TGTGCCAGCAGCTTAGTGGAAGACAGGGGCAACGAGCAGTACTTC
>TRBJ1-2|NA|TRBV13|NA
CASSIGTANYGYTF
TGTGCCAGCAGCATCGGGACCGCTAACTATGGCTACACCTTC
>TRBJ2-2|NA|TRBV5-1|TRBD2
CASSSSPPGLADLNTGELFF
TGCGCCAGCAGCTCATCCCCCCCGGGACTAGCGGACCTGAACACCGGGGAGCTGTTTTTT
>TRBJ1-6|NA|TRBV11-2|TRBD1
CASSQTGQDNSPLHF
TGTGCCAGCAGCCAAACCGGACAGGATAATTCACCCCTCCACTTT
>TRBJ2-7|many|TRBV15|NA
CATSLRTSSSVYEQYF
TGTGCCACCAGCTTGCGGACGTCTTCCTCCGTCTACGAGCAGTACTTC
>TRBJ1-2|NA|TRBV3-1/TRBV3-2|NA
CASSQDTRIGQTYTF
TGTGCCAGCAGCCAAGATACGAGGATAGGGCAGACTTACACCTTC
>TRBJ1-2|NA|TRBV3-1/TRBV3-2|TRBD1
CASSRTGEHGYTF
TGTGCCAGCAGCCGGACAGGGGAGCATGGCTACACCTTC
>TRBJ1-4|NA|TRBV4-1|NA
CASSQEGVWAESNEKLFF
TGCGCCAGCAGCCAAGAGGGCGTCTGGGCAGAAAGCAATGAAAAACTGTTTTTT
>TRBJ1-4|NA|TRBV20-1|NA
CSAAFFEKLFF
TGCAGTGCCGCCTTTTTTGAAAAACTGTTTTTT
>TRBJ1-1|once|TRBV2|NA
CASKWDTEAFF
TGTGCCAGCAAATGGGACACTGAAGCTTTCTTT
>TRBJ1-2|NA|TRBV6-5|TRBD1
CASANPGTGVRYTF
TGTGCCAGCGCCAACCCCGGGACAGGGGTTCGCTACACCTTC
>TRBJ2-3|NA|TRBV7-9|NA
CASSPTGNTDTQYF
TGTGCCAGCAGCCCTACAGGGAACACAGATACGCAGTATTTT
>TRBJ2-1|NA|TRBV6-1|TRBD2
CASSEDLRGANNEQFF
TGTGCCAGCAGTGAAGATTTGCGGGGGGCTAACAATGAGCAGTTCTTC
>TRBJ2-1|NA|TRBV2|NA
CASSERWTFDEQFF
TGTGCCAGCAGTGAAAGGTGGACCTTCGATGAGCAGTTCTTC
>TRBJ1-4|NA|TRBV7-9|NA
CASSELGNLEAKLFF
TGTGCCAGCAGCGAGCTGGGAAACCTCGAGGCAAAACTGTTTTTT
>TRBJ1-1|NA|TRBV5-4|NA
CASRSQGRAFF
TGTGCCAGCAGGTCACAGGGACGGGCTTTCTTT
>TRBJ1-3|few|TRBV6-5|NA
CASSRRRGRNTIYF
TGTGCCAGCAGTAGACGGAGGGGGAGAAACACCATATATTTT
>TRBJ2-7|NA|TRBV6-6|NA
CASSYDYEQYF
TGTGCCAGCAGTTATGATTACGAGCAGTACTTC
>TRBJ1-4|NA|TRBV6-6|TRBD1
CASSGGQFSEKLFF
TGTGCCAGCAGTGGGGGACAGTTTAGTGAAAAACTGTTTTTT
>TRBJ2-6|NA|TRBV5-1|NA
CASSLAIGANVLTF
TGCGCCAGCAGCTTGGCGATTGGGGCCAACGTCCTGACTTTC
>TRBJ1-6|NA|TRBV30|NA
CAWSGFSGDLLGLPNSPLHF
TGTGCCTGGAGTGGGTTTTCGGGAGATCTTTTGGGTCTGCCGAATTCACCCCTCCACTTT
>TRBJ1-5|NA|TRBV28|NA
CASSLSGYNQPQHF
TGTGCCAGCAGTTTATCAGGGTACAATCAGCCCCAGCATTTT
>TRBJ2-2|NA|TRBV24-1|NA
CATSDTTGTNTGELFF
TGTGCCACCAGTGACACGACAGGAACGAACACCGGGGAGCTGTTTTTT
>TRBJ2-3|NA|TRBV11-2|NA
CASSSPFPGLTDTQYF
TGTGCCAGCAGCTCCCCCTTCCCGGGGCTCACAGATACGCAGTATTTT
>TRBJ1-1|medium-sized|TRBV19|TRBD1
CASSMTGGGNTEAFF
TGTGCCAGTAGTATGACAGGGGGAGGGAACACTGAAGCTTTCTTT
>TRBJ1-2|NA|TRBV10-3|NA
CAISLERDYGYTF
TGTGCCATCAGCTTAGAACGGGACTATGGCTACACCTTC
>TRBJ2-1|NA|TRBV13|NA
CASSFSSNEQFF
TGTGCCAGCAGCTTCTCTAGCAATGAGCAGTTCTTC
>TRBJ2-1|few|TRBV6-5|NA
CASSMGGEQFF
TGTGCCAGCAGTATGGGTGGAGAGCAGTTCTTC
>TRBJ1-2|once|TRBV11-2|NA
CASSPPGEDGYTF
TGTGCCAGCAGCCCCCCTGGGGAAGATGGCTACACCTTC
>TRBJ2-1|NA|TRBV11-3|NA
CASSARGDEQFF
TGTGCCAGCAGCGCCAGGGGGGATGAGCAGTTCTTC
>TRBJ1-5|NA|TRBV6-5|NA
CASSPRDTLNQPQHF
TGTGCCAGCAGTCCCCGGGACACCCTCAATCAGCCCCAGCATTTT
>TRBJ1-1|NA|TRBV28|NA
CATGEVRRLTEAFF
TGTGCCACCGGGGAAGTGCGTCGCCTTACTGAAGCTTTCTTT
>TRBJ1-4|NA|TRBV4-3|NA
CASSQDLREKLFF
TGCGCCAGCAGCCAAGATTTGAGGGAAAAACTGTTTTTT
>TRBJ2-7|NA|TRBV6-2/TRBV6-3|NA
CASSPAPYEQYF
TGTGCCAGCAGCCCTGCTCCCTACGAGCAGTACTTC
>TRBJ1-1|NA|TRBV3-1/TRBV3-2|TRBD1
CASRTTGGAHTEAFF
TGTGCCAGCAGGACGACAGGGGGCGCGCACACTGAAGCTTTCTTT
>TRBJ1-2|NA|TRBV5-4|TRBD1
CASSPRTGFGYGYTF
TGTGCCAGCAGCCCGAGGACAGGGTTTGGCTATGGCTACACCTTC
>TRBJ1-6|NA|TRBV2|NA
CASSEGGAFYNSPLHF
TGTGCCAGCAGTGAGGGCGGCGCCTTTTATAATTCACCCCTCCACTTT
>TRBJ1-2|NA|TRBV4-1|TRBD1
CASSHRQGVRGYTF
TGCGCCAGCAGCCATCGACAGGGGGTGCGTGGCTACACCTTC
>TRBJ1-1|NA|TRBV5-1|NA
CASSFIGGRDTEAFF
TGCGCCAGCAGCTTTATCGGGGGGAGAGACACTGAAGCTTTCTTT
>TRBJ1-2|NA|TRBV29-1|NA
CSVEINRDGSYGYTF
TGCAGCGTTGAAATAAACCGGGACGGATCCTATGGCTACACCTTC
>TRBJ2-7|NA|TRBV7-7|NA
CASSSRQSLEQYF
TGTGCCAGCAGCTCCCGACAAAGTCTCGAGCAGTACTTC